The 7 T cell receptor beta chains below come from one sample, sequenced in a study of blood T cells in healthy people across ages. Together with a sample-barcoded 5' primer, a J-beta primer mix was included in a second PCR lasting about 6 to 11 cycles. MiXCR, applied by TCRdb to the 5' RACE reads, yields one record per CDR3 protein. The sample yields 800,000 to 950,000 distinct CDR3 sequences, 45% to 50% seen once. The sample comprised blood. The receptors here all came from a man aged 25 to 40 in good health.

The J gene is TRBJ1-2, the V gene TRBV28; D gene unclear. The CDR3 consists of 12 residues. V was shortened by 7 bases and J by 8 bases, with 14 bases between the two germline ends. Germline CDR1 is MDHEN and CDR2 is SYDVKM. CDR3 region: CASNEDGLGYTF. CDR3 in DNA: TGTGCCAGCAACGAGGACGGTCTCGGCTACACCTTC.

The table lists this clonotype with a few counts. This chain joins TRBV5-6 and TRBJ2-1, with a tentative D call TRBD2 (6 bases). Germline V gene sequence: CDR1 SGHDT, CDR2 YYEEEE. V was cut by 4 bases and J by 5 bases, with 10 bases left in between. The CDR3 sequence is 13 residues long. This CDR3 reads CASSIGGNNEQFF. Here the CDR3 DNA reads TGTGCCAGCAGCATCGGGGGTAACAATGAGCAGTTCTTC.

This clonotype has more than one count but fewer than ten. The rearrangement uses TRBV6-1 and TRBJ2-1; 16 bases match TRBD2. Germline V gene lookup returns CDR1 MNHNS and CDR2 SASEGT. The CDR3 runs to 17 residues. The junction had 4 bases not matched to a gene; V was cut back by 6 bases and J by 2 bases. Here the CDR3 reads CASRGLAGGLPYNEQFF. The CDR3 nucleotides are TGTGCCAGCAGGGGACTAGCGGGGGGGCTCCCCTACAATGAGCAGTTCTTC.

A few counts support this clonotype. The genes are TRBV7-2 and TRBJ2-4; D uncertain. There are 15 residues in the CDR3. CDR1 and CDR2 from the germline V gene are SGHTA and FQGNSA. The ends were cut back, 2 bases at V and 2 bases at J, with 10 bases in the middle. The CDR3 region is CASSLTAGSKNIQYF. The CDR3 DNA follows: TGTGCCAGCAGCTTAACTGCAGGATCCAAAAACATTCAGTACTTC. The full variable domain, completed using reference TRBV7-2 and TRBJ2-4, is GAGVSQSPSNKVTEKGKDVELRCDPISGHTALYWYRQSLGQGLEFLIYFQGNSAPDKSGLPSDRFSAERTGGSVSTLTIQRTQQEDSAVYLCASSLTAGSKNIQYFGAGTRLSVL.

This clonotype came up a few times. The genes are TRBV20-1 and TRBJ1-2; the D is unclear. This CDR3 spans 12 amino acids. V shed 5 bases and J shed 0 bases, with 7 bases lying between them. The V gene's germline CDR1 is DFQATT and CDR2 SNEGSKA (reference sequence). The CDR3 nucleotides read TGCAGTGCTCCTGGGCCTAACTATGGCTACACCTTC. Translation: CSAPGPNYGYTF.

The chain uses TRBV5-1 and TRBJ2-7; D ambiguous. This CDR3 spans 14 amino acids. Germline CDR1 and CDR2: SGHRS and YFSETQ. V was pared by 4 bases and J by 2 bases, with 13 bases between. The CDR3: CASSLTGSTYEQYF. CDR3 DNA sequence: TGCGCCAGCAGCCTCACCGGGTCGACCTACGAGCAGTACTTC.

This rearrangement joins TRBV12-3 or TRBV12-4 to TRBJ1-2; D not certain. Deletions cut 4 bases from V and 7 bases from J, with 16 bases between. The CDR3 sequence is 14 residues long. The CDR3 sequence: CASSSVSSLGGYTF. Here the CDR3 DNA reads TGTGCCAGCAGTTCCGTCTCCTCTCTTGGTGGCTACACCTTC.